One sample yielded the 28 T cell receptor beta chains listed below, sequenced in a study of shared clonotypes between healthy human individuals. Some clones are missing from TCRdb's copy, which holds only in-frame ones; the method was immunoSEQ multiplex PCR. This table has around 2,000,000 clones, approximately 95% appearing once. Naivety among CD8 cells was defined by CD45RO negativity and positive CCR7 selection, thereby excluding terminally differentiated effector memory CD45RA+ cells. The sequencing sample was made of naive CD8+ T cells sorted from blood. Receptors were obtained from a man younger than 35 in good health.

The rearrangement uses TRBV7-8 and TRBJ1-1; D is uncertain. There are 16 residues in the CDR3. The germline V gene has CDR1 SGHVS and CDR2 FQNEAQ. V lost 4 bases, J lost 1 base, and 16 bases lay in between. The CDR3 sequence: CASSSYRFSSNTEAFF. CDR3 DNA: TGTGCCAGCAGCTCCTACCGGTTCTCCTCGAACACTGAAGCTTTCTTT. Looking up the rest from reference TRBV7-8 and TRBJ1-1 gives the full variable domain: GAGVSQSPRYKVAKRGQDVALRCDPISGHVSLFWYQQALGQGPEFLTYFQNEAQLDKSGLPSDRFFAERPEGSVSTLKIQRTQQEDSAVYLCASSSYRFSSNTEAFFGQGTRLTVV.

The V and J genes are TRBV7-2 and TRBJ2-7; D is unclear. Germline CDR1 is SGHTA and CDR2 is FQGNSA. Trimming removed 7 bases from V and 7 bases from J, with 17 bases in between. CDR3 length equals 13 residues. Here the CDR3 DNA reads TGTGCCAGCATCCCACCGATGTCTTTGGAGCAGTACTTC. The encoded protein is CASIPPMSLEQYF.

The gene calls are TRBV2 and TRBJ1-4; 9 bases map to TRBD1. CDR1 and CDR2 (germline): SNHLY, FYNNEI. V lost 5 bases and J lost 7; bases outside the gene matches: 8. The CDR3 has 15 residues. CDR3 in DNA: TGTGCCAGCAGTTCACTGGACAGGGGAGGTGAAAAACTGTTTTTT. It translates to CASSSLDRGGEKLFF. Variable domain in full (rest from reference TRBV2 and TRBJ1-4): EPEVTQTPSHQVTQMGQEVILRCVPISNHLYFYWYRQILGQKVEFLVSFYNNEISEKSEIFDDQFSVERPDGSNFTLKIRSTKLEDSAMYFCASSSLDRGGEKLFFGSGTQLSVL.

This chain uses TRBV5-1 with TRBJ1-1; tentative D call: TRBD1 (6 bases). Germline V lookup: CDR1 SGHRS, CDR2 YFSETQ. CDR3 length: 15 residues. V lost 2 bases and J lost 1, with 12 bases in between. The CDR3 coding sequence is TGCGCCAGCAGCTTCCCAGGGGTGGAGAACACTGAAGCTTTCTTT. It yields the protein CASSFPGVENTEAFF.

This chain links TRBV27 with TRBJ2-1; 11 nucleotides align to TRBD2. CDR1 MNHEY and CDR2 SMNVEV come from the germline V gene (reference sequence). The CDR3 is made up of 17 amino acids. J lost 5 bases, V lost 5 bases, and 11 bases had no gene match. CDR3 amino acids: CASSPILAGGSHNEQFF. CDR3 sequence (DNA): TGTGCCAGCAGTCCTATTCTAGCGGGAGGTTCCCACAATGAGCAGTTCTTC.

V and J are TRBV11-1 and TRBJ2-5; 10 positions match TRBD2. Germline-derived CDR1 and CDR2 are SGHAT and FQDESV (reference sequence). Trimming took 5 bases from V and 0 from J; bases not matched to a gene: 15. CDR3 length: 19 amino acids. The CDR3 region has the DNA TGTGCCAGCAGCACCGGACAGGGAGGACTAGCGGAGCACCAAGAGACCCAGTACTTC. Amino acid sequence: CASSTGQGGLAEHQETQYF. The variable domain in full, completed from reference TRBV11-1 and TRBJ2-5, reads EAEVAQSPRYKITEKSQAVAFWCDPISGHATLYWYRQILGQGPELLVQFQDESVVDDSQLPKDRFSAERLKGVDSTLKIQPAELGDSAMYLCASSTGQGGLAEHQETQYFGPGTRLLVL.

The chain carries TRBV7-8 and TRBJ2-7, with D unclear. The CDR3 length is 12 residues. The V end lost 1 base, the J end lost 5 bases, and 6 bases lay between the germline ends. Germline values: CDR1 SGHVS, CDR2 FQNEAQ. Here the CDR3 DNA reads TGTGCCAGCAGCTTAGAACTCGACGAGCAGTACTTC. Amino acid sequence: CASSLELDEQYF.

The chain's CDR3 is CASSLMGAPGETQYF. CDR3 in DNA: TGTGCCAGCAGTTTAATGGGGGCGCCGGGAGAGACCCAGTACTTC. The V call is TRBV27, the J call TRBJ2-5; D is possibly TRBD1 (6 bases). The V end lost 2 bases, the J end lost 4 bases, and 14 bases lay between the germline ends. This CDR3 comprises 15 residues. Germline V gene data show CDR1 as MNHEY and CDR2 as SMNVEV (reference sequence).

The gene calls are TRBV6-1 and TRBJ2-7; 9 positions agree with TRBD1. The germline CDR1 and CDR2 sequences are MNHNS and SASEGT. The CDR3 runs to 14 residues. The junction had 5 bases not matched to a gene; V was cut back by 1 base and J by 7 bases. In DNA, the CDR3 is TGTGCCAGCAGTGAAGTAGGGACAGGGCGGGAGCAGTACTTC. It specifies CASSEVGTGREQYF.

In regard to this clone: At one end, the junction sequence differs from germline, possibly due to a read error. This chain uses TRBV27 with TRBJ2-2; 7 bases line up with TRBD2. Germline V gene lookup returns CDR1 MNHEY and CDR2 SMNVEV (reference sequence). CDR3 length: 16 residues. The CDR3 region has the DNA TGTGCCAGCAGTTTAATCCGGGAGGTTAACACCGGGGAGCTATTTTTT. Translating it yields CASSLIREVNTGELFF.

CDR3 sequence: CASSLIRDTYNEQFF. The CDR3 DNA is TGTGCCAGCAGCTTGATCCGGGACACCTACAATGAGCAGTTCTTC. The rearrangement joins TRBV5-4 to TRBJ2-1; D may be TRBD1 (6 bases). Germline V gene sequence: CDR1 SGHNT, CDR2 YYREEE (reference sequence). Trimming removed 1 base from V and 2 bases from J, with 10 bases in between. The CDR3 sequence is 15 residues long.

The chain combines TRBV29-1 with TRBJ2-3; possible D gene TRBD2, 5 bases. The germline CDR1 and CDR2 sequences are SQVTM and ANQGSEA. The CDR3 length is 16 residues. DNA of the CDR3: TGCAGTCGTTCATTGAGGGTAAAGAATATCACAGATACGCAGTATTTT. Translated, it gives CSRSLRVKNITDTQYF.

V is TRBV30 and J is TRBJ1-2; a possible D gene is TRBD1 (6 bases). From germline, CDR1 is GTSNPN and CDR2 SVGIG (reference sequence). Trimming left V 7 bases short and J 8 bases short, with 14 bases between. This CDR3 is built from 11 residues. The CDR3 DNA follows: TGTGCCTTTCCTCAGGGGCGCGGCTACACCTTC. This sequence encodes CAFPQGRGYTF.

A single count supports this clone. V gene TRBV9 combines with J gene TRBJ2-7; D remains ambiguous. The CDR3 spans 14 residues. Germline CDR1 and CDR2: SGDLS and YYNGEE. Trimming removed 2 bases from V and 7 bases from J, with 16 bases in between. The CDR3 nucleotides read TGTGCCAGCAGCGTTTTTGACACCGGATATGAGCAGTACTTC. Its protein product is CASSVFDTGYEQYF.

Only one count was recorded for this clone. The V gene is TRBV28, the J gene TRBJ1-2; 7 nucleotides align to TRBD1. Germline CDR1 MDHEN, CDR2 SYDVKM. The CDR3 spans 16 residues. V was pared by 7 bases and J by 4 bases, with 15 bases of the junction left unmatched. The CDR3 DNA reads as TGTGCCAGCACCGCACATACAGGGGAGAGGGGCTATGGCTACACCTTC. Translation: CASTAHTGERGYGYTF.

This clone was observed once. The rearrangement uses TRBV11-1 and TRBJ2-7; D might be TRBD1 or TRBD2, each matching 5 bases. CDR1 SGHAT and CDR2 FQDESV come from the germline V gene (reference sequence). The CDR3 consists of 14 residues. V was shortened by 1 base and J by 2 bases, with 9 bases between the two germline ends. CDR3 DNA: TGTGCCAGCAGCTTAGGAGGGGCTACCTACGAGCAGTACTTC. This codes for CASSLGGATYEQYF.

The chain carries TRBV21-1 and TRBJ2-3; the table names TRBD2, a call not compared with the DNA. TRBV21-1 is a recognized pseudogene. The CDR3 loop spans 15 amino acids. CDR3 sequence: CASSKEGTSGNHKYF. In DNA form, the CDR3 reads TGTGCCAGCAGCAAAGAGGGGACTAGCGGAAATCATAAGTATTTT.

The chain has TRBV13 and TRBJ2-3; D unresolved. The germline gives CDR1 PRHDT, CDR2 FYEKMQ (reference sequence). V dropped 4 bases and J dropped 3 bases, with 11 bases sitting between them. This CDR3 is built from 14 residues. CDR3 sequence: CASSSGVETDTQYF. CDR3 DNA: TGTGCCAGCAGCTCTGGGGTAGAGACAGATACGCAGTATTTT.

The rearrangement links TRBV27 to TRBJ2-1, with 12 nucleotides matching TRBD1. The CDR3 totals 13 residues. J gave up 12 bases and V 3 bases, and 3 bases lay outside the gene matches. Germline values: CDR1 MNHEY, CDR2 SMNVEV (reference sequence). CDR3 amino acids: CASSFGTGGWQFF. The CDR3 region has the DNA TGTGCCAGCAGTTTTGGGACAGGGGGCTGGCAGTTCTTC.

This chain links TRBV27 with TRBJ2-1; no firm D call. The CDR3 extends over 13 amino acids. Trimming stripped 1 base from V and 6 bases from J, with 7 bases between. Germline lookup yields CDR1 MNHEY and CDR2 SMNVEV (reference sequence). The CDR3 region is CASSLWLSNEQFF. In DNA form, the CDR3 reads TGTGCCAGCAGTTTATGGCTTTCCAATGAGCAGTTCTTC.

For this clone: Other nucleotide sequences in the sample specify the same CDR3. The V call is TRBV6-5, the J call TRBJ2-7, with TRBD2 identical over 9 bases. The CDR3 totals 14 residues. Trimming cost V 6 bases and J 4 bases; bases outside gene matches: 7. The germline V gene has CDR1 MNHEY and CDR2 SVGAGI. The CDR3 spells CASSSGTSPYEQYF. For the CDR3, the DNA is TGTGCCAGCAGCTCCGGGACTAGCCCGTACGAGCAGTACTTC.

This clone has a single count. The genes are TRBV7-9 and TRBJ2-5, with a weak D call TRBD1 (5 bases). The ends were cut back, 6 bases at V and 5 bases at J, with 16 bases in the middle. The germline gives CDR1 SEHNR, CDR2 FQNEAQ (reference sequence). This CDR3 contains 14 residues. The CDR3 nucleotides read TGTGCCAGCAGTCCTTTATGGGGCACCGAGACCCAGTACTTC. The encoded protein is CASSPLWGTETQYF.

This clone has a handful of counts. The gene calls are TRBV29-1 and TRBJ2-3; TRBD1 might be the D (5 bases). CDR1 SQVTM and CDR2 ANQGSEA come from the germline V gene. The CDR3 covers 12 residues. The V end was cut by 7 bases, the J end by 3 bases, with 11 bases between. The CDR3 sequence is CSGWTITDTQYF. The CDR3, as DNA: TGCAGCGGGTGGACAATAACAGATACGCAGTATTTT.

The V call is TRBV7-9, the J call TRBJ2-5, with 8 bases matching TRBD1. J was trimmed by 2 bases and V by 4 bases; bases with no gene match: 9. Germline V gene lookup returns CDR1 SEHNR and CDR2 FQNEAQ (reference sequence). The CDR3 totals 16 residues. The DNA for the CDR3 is TGTGCCAGCAGCTCCCTCGGCGGGGACAGGCAAGAGACCCAGTACTTC. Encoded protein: CASSSLGGDRQETQYF.

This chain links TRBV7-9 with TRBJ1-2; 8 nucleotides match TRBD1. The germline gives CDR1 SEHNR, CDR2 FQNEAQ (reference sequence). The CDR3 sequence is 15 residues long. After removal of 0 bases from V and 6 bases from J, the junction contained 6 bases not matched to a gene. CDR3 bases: TGTGCCAGCAGCTTAGCAGGACAGGGATGGAATGGCTACACCTTC. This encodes CASSLAGQGWNGYTF.

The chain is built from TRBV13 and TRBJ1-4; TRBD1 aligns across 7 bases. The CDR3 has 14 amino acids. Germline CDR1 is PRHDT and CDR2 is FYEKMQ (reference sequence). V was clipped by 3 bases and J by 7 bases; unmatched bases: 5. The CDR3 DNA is TGTGCCAGCAGCTTCGACAGGGACGCTGAAAAACTGTTTTTT. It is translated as CASSFDRDAEKLFF. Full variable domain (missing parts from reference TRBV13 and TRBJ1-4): AAGVIQSPRHLIKEKRETATLKCYPIPRHDTVYWYQQGPGQDPQFLISFYEKMQSDKGSIPDRFSAQQFSDYHSELNMSSLELGDSALYFCASSFDRDAEKLFFGSGTQLSVL.

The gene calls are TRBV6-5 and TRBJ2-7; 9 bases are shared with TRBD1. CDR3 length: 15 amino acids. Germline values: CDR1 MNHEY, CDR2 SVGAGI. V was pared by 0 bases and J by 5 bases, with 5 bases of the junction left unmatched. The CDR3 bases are TGTGCCAGCAGTTACTCTCGGGACAGGGACGACGAGCAGTACTTC. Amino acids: CASSYSRDRDDEQYF.

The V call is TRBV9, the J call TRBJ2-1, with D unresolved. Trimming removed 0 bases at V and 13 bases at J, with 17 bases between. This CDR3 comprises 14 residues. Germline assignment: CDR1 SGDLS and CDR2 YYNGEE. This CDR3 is CASSVGDLHSGQFF. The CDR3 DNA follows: TGTGCCAGCAGCGTAGGTGACTTGCACTCGGGTCAGTTCTTC.